Presented here are 22 T cell receptor beta chains from one specimen sequenced in a study of T cell repertoires in cytomegalovirus infection. TCRdb fed the reads into MiXCR, producing one record per CDR3 protein. The sample records 200,000 to 250,000 distinct CDR3 sequences, over 20% being singletons. The sample comprised CD8+ T cells from PBMCs. Source of these receptors: a human donor in good health (CMV status not recorded). Some clones in this sample may be carry-over from other donors' samples.

This clonotype was observed a handful of times. This chain joins TRBV29-1 and TRBJ2-7, with a possible D match to TRBD1 (6 bases). CDR3 length: 14 residues. The germline V gene has CDR1 SQVTM and CDR2 ANQGSEA. The germline V and J ends were trimmed by 6 bases and 0 bases, with 15 bases remaining between them. In nucleotides, the CDR3 is TGCAGCGTCCAGGGGACGGGGAGCTCCTACGAGCAGTACTTC. Translated, it gives CSVQGTGSSYEQYF.

This clonotype was seen a few times. This chain uses TRBV11-3 with TRBJ1-1, with D tentatively TRBD1 (5 bases). Trimming left V 4 bases short and J 1 base short, with 13 bases between. Per the germline V gene, CDR1 is SGHNT and CDR2 is YENEEA. CDR3 length equals 15 residues. This CDR3 reads CASSSSRGENTEAFF. The CDR3 bases are TGTGCCAGCAGCTCCTCACGGGGGGAGAACACTGAAGCTTTCTTT.

The chain uses TRBV2 and TRBJ1-1; D ambiguous. Germline values: CDR1 SNHLY, CDR2 FYNNEI. V lost 6 bases and J 5 bases, leaving 31 bases between the germline ends. The CDR3 runs to 19 residues. CDR3 nucleotide sequence: TGTGCCAGCAGGGACCACTACCTGCGACACCTTGCCACCGATACTGAAGCTTTCTTT. Translated, it gives CASRDHYLRHLATDTEAFF.

V gene TRBV28 combines with J gene TRBJ2-1; TRBD2 matches 9 bases. V lost 4 bases, J lost 10 bases, and 11 bases stayed unmatched. Germline V gene sequence: CDR1 MDHEN, CDR2 SYDVKM. The CDR3 length is 15 residues. CDR3 bases: TGTGCCAGCAGTTGGGAGACTAGCGGACTTGACGAGCAGTTCTTC. It yields the protein CASSWETSGLDEQFF.

By proportion, this clonotype is medium-sized. The J gene is TRBJ1-1, the V gene TRBV7-9, with D possibly being TRBD1 (5 bases). Trimming removed 5 bases from V and 6 bases from J, with 13 bases in between. Per germline, CDR1 SEHNR and CDR2 FQNEAQ (reference sequence). This CDR3 has 13 amino acids. The CDR3 nucleotides are TGTGCCAGCAGCGGAATAATGGGGGCTGAAGCTTTCTTT. Protein sequence: CASSGIMGAEAFF.

This chain uses TRBV12-3 or TRBV12-4 with TRBJ2-3, with D tentatively TRBD2 (6 bases). There are 17 residues in the CDR3. The germline V and J ends were trimmed by 4 bases and 3 bases, with 20 bases remaining between them. CDR3: CASSYSLEGLNTDTQYF. The CDR3 DNA follows: TGTGCCAGCAGTTACTCTCTAGAGGGACTTAATACAGATACGCAGTATTTT.

This clonotype was seen only a few times. V usage is TRBV24-1 and J usage is TRBJ2-1; 7 nucleotides agree with TRBD2. The CDR3 extends over 15 amino acids. The junction had 6 bases not matched to a gene; V was cut back by 0 bases and J by 8 bases. Germline CDR1 reads KGHDR; CDR2 reads SFDVKD. CDR3 nucleotides: TGTGCCACCAGTGATTTGCAAACTAGCGACGATGAGCAGTTCTTC. Protein product: CATSDLQTSDDEQFF.

This clonotype was seen a handful of times. The chain recombines TRBV28 with TRBJ2-5; D remains ambiguous. Germline loops: CDR1 MDHEN, CDR2 SYDVKM. The CDR3 covers 13 residues. Trimming took off 6 bases at V and 1 base at J, with 9 bases between the two ends. CDR3 DNA sequence: TGTGCCAGCAGCCCCATGCTCCAAGAGACCCAGTACTTC. Translated: CASSPMLQETQYF.

This rearrangement joins TRBV7-9 to TRBJ2-5; possible D gene TRBD2, 5 bases. V shed 3 bases and J shed 3 bases, with 8 bases lying between them. CDR1 and CDR2 from the germline V gene are SEHNR and FQNEAQ (reference sequence). The CDR3 length is 13 residues. The DNA of the CDR3 is TGTGCCAGCAGCTTCTACGGGGAAGAGACCCAGTACTTC. It codes for CASSFYGEETQYF.

This clonotype appeared many times. The gene calls are TRBV4-1 and TRBJ2-2, with D hard to call. V was trimmed by 4 bases and J by 6 bases, leaving 9 bases between them. The germline gives CDR1 MGHRA, CDR2 YSYEKL. This CDR3 is built from 13 residues. The DNA for the CDR3 is TGCGCCAGCAGCCCCATAATCCCCGGGGAGCTGTTTTTT. It translates to CASSPIIPGELFF.

This clonotype was seen a few times. This chain uses TRBV10-3 with TRBJ2-1, with TRBD2 as a possible D gene (7 bases). The V gene lost 3 bases and the J gene lost 2 bases, with 14 bases spanning the gap. The CDR3 contains 16 residues. Germline CDR1 and CDR2: ENHRY and SYGVKD. CDR3 protein: CAISEGGGGPYNEQFF. The CDR3 nucleotides read TGTGCCATCAGTGAAGGCGGGGGCGGACCCTACAATGAGCAGTTCTTC.

This rearrangement joins TRBV5-6 to TRBJ2-5, with 8 bases matching TRBD1. V was clipped by 4 bases and J by 5 bases; unmatched bases: 7. Germline V gene data show CDR1 as SGHDT and CDR2 as YYEEEE. This CDR3 has 14 amino acids. The CDR3 region is CASSPDRTGETQYF. The CDR3 region has the DNA TGTGCCAGCAGCCCGGACAGGACAGGGGAGACCCAGTACTTC.

The chain has TRBV7-2 and TRBJ2-3; D gene uncertain. CDR3 size: 15 residues. Looked up from germline, CDR1 is SGHTA and CDR2 is FQGNSA. Trimming left V 1 base short and J 3 bases short, with 11 bases between. The DNA of the CDR3 is TGTGCCAGCAGCTTAGACCTGCATCAAACAGATACGCAGTATTTT. Encoded protein: CASSLDLHQTDTQYF.

The J gene is TRBJ2-2, the V gene TRBV15; TRBD2 is a possible D gene (5 bases). Trimming pared 0 bases from V and 0 bases from J, leaving 8 bases between. The V gene's germline CDR1 is LNHNV and CDR2 YYDKDF (reference sequence). The CDR3 has 16 residues. The DNA of the CDR3 is TGTGCCACCAGCAGAGATGAGGGCACGAACACCGGGGAGCTGTTTTTT. Amino acid sequence: CATSRDEGTNTGELFF.

V gene TRBV5-5 combines with J gene TRBJ2-7; 9 bases map to TRBD2. V trimming: 2 bases; J trimming: 0 bases; junction bases outside the gene matches: 6. The CDR3 consists of 16 residues. Germline CDR1 reads SGHKS; CDR2 reads YYEKEE (reference sequence). The CDR3 nucleotides are TGTGCCAGCAGCTTAACTAGCGGGTTCTTCTCCTACGAGCAGTACTTC. Protein product: CASSLTSGFFSYEQYF.

This clonotype was seen a handful of times. The V gene is TRBV11-2, the J gene TRBJ1-4; the D is unclear. This CDR3 contains 11 residues. CDR1 SGHAT and CDR2 FQNNGV come from the germline V gene. V was trimmed by 5 bases and J by 8 bases, leaving 6 bases between them. CDR3 residues: CASSRSEKLFF. CDR3 DNA: TGTGCCAGCAGCCGAAGCGAAAAACTGTTTTTT.

The chain is built from TRBV3-1 and TRBJ1-2, with D possibly TRBD1 on 6 matching bases. V lost 5 bases, J lost 4 bases, and 29 bases lay in between. CDR3 length equals 19 residues. The germline CDR1 and CDR2 sequences are LGHDT and YNNKEL (reference sequence). CDR3 region: CASSLEPFRDIKTGYGYTF. In nucleotides, the CDR3 is TGTGCCAGCAGCTTGGAGCCTTTCCGGGACATTAAAACCGGCTATGGCTACACCTTC.

J is TRBJ2-1 and V is TRBV7-9; the D gene could be TRBD1 or TRBD2 (5 bases each). From germline, CDR1 is SEHNR and CDR2 FQNEAQ (reference sequence). CDR3 length: 15 amino acids. Trimming stripped 6 bases from V and 10 bases from J, with 22 bases between. CDR3 in DNA: TGTGCCAGCAGATCTAAAAATCCAGGGTCGGGAGAGCAGTTCTTC. Its translation is CASRSKNPGSGEQFF. Based on the CDR3 plus reference TRBV7-9 and TRBJ2-1, the full variable domain is DTGVSQNPRHKITKRGQNVTFRCDPISEHNRLYWYRQTLGQGPEFLTYFQNEAQLEKSRLLSDRFSAERPKGSFSTLEIQRTEQGDSAMYLCASRSKNPGSGEQFFGPGTRLTVL.

This clonotype appeared a few times. V gene TRBV2 combines with J gene TRBJ2-5; D call uncertain. V lost 0 bases to trimming and J lost 5 bases, with 10 bases between them. Germline CDR1 SNHLY, CDR2 FYNNEI. The CDR3 contains 14 residues. DNA of the CDR3: TGTGCCAGCAGTGAAGCAAGGATTTCCGAGACCCAGTACTTC. Translation: CASSEARISETQYF.

The V and J genes are TRBV6-5 and TRBJ2-2; D remains unclear. In germline, CDR1 is MNHEY, CDR2 SVGAGI. Trimming removed 0 bases at V and 7 bases at J, with 9 bases between. The CDR3 extends over 14 amino acids. CDR3 loop: CASSYSRLGGELFF. The CDR3 DNA sequence: TGTGCCAGCAGTTACTCCAGGTTGGGCGGGGAGCTGTTTTTT.

The table lists this clonotype with a few counts. J is TRBJ2-1 and V is TRBV14; a possible D gene is TRBD1 (7 bases). The V end was cut by 4 bases, the J end by 15 bases, with 19 bases between. The CDR3 contains 13 residues. In germline, CDR1 is SGHDN, CDR2 FVKESK. CDR3 nucleotides: TGTGCCAGCAGCCGTATATCTAGACAGGGACTGTTCTTC. Protein: CASSRISRQGLFF. Looking up the rest from reference TRBV14 and TRBJ2-1 gives the full variable domain: EAGVTQFPSHSVIEKGQTVTLRCDPISGHDNLYWYRRVMGKEIKFLLHFVKESKQDESGMPNNRFLAERTGGTYSTLKVQPAELEDSGVYFCASSRISRQGLFFGPGTRLTVL.

This clonotype was recorded many times. The chain joins TRBV7-9 to TRBJ1-2; no firm D call. Germline loops: CDR1 SEHNR, CDR2 FQNEAQ (reference sequence). V lost 3 bases, J lost 4 bases, and 3 bases lay in between. This CDR3 has 11 residues. CDR3 sequence (DNA): TGTGCCAGCAGCTTTGGCTATGGCTACACCTTC. Amino acids: CASSFGYGYTF. Filled out from reference TRBV7-9 and TRBJ1-2, the complete variable domain reads DTGVSQNPRHKITKRGQNVTFRCDPISEHNRLYWYRQTLGQGPEFLTYFQNEAQLEKSRLLSDRFSAERPKGSFSTLEIQRTEQGDSAMYLCASSFGYGYTFGSGTRLTVV.